These 31 T cell receptor beta chains came from one sample sequenced in a study of monozygotic twins with inflammatory bowel disease. From its re-call of the 5' RACE reads, TCRdb lists each CDR3 protein once, without DNA. The listing records approximately 100,000 distinct CDR3 sequences. The sequencing sample was made of blood. The source of these receptors is a human donor with ulcerative colitis or Crohn's disease, or a healthy co-twin of an affected twin (not recorded which).

CDR3 in amino acids: CAISAGTSRGNEQFF. The chain has TRBV10-3 and TRBJ2-1; TCRdb picks TRBD2, but there is no DNA to check that call. The CDR3 runs to 15 residues. Germline CDR1 and CDR2: ENHRY and SYGVKD.

The J gene is TRBJ2-3, the V gene TRBV11-2; TCRdb's D call, TRBD1, is unchecked because there is no DNA. This CDR3 has 13 amino acids. Germline CDR1 is SGHAT and CDR2 is FQNNGV. The CDR3 spells CASSLAGPDTQYF.

The chain employs TRBV24-1 and TRBJ2-3; with no DNA, the TCRdb D assignment of TRBD2 cannot be verified. Germline CDR1 KGHDR, CDR2 SFDVKD. There are 15 residues in the CDR3. CDR3 sequence: CATSDRTSVTDTQYF.

V gene TRBV7-9 combines with J gene TRBJ2-1. Germline loops: CDR1 SEHNR, CDR2 FQNEAQ (reference sequence). The CDR3 has 12 amino acids. This chain's CDR3 is CASSPISREQFF. The variable domain in full, with the rest retrieved from reference TRBV7-9 and TRBJ2-1, is DTGVSQNPRHKITKRGQNVTFRCDPISEHNRLYWYRQTLGQGPEFLTYFQNEAQLEKSRLLSDRFSAERPKGSFSTLEIQRTEQGDSAMYLCASSPISREQFFGPGTRLTVL.

The gene calls are TRBV7-2 and TRBJ2-3; the TCRdb call, TRBD1, lacks DNA for checking. Germline-derived CDR1 and CDR2 are SGHTA and FQGNSA. The CDR3 is made up of 15 amino acids. The CDR3 loop is CASSAGGVGTDTQYF.

The genes are TRBV5-1 and TRBJ1-4; TCRdb selects TRBD1, and the lack of DNA leaves this call unchecked. CDR3 length: 17 amino acids. Looked up from germline, CDR1 is SGHRS and CDR2 is YFSETQ. CDR3 residues: CASSLPSRGGFDEKLFF.

This chain uses TRBV15 with TRBJ2-3; TCRdb calls TRBD1, which cannot be checked without DNA. The CDR3 has 13 residues. Looked up from germline, CDR1 is LNHNV and CDR2 is YYDKDF (reference sequence). The chain's CDR3 is CATSRGQGNRQYF.

The genes are TRBV5-1 and TRBJ2-7. The CDR3 spans 15 residues. Germline V gene data show CDR1 as SGHRS and CDR2 as YFSETQ. The CDR3 reads CASSLWAGESYEQYF.

This chain joins TRBV7-9 and TRBJ1-4; TCRdb gives TRBD1 as the D gene, but with no DNA this cannot be confirmed. The germline V gene encodes CDR1 SEHNR and CDR2 FQNEAQ (reference sequence). The CDR3 has 13 amino acids. This CDR3 reads CASSLAGTEKLFF.

The genes are TRBV6-5 and TRBJ2-5; lacking DNA, the TRBD1 call made by TCRdb goes unchecked. Germline assignment: CDR1 MNHEY and CDR2 SVGAGI. There are 13 residues in the CDR3. The CDR3 here is CASRMTGGETQYF.

The rearrangement links TRBV19 to TRBJ2-5; TCRdb returns TRBD1, unconfirmable since there is no DNA. CDR1 and CDR2 (germline): LNHDA, SQIVND (reference sequence). The CDR3 extends over 15 amino acids. The CDR3 protein is CASSIMTGGRETQYF.

The V call is TRBV20-1, the J call TRBJ1-2; TCRdb's D call, TRBD1, is unchecked because there is no DNA. The CDR3 spans 15 residues. The germline CDR1 and CDR2 sequences are DFQATT and SNEGSKA (reference sequence). CDR3 protein: CSASDPQGQFYRYTF.

The rearrangement joins TRBV5-4 to TRBJ2-5. Germline CDR1 SGHNT, CDR2 YYREEE (reference sequence). The CDR3 runs 14 residues. CDR3 sequence: CASSLAGSTETQYF.

The chain combines TRBV18 with TRBJ2-7; without DNA, the TCRdb call of TRBD2 cannot be checked. This CDR3 spans 14 amino acids. CDR1 and CDR2 from the germline V gene are KGHSH and LQKENI. CDR3 residues: CASSPTMRAGEQYF.

The J gene is TRBJ2-2, the V gene TRBV4-3. The germline CDR1 and CDR2 sequences are LGHNA and YSLEER. The CDR3 consists of 17 residues. CDR3 region: CASSQDGGFGVTGELFF.

The chain is built from TRBV7-9 and TRBJ2-1. CDR1 and CDR2 (germline): SEHNR, FQNEAQ (reference sequence). The CDR3 has 15 amino acids. The CDR3 loop is CASSLAFASYNEQFF.

This chain links TRBV11-2 with TRBJ2-7. Per germline, CDR1 SGHAT and CDR2 FQNNGV. This CDR3 has 13 amino acids. The CDR3 protein is CASSLNNPYEQYF.

The chain employs TRBV29-1 and TRBJ2-1; lacking DNA, the TRBD2 call made by TCRdb goes unchecked. The CDR3 loop spans 18 amino acids. CDR1 and CDR2 (germline): SQVTM, ANQGSEA. CDR3 sequence reads: CSVDSGLTTLAGGPPPFF.

J is TRBJ2-5 and V is TRBV5-4; TCRdb picks TRBD1, but there is no DNA to check that call. The CDR3 consists of 14 residues. CDR1 SGHNT and CDR2 YYREEE come from the germline V gene (reference sequence). The CDR3 loop is CASSLMGAGETQYF. Supplemented by reference TRBV5-4 and TRBJ2-5, the full variable domain reads ETGVTQSPTHLIKTRGQQVTLRCSSQSGHNTVSWYQQALGQGPQFIFQYYREEENGRGNFPPRFSGLQFPNYSSELNVNALELDDSALYLCASSLMGAGETQYFGPGTRLLVL.

V is TRBV5-5 and J is TRBJ2-7; TCRdb indicates TRBD1, and absent DNA this call remains unverified. The CDR3 runs to 15 residues. CDR1 is SGHKS and CDR2 is YYEKEE in the germline V gene (reference sequence). This CDR3 is CASSLSGQGFSEQYF.

The chain employs TRBV11-2 and TRBJ2-1; TCRdb designates TRBD2, a call that cannot be tested without DNA. From germline, CDR1 is SGHAT and CDR2 FQNNGV. The CDR3 is 20 residues long. CDR3 in amino acids: CASSPQGLAGSLGSYNEQFF.

The CDR3 protein is CASSSGIGTDTQYF. The rearrangement links TRBV7-6 to TRBJ2-3; TCRdb names TRBD2, which stays unverified in the absence of DNA. This CDR3 has 14 residues. In germline, CDR1 is SGHVS, CDR2 FNYEAQ.

The chain recombines TRBV9 with TRBJ2-2; without DNA, the TCRdb call of TRBD1 cannot be checked. Germline lookup yields CDR1 SGDLS and CDR2 YYNGEE. This CDR3 has 13 residues. The CDR3 sequence is CASSPPRTGELFF.

This CDR3 reads CASSSTWTGNTEAFF. The rearrangement joins TRBV5-1 to TRBJ1-1. CDR3 length: 15 residues. Germline V CDR1 and CDR2: SGHRS, YFSETQ.

This chain uses TRBV18 with TRBJ2-7. The CDR3 runs 11 residues. The V gene's germline CDR1 is KGHSH and CDR2 LQKENI. CDR3 amino acids: CASSQKYEQYF.

This chain joins TRBV20-1 and TRBJ2-7; TCRdb names TRBD1, which stays unverified in the absence of DNA. The germline CDR1 and CDR2 sequences are DFQATT and SNEGSKA (reference sequence). CDR3 size: 13 residues. The CDR3 here is CSARQQGGFGQYF.

The V call is TRBV3-1, the J call TRBJ2-2; TCRdb calls TRBD1, which cannot be checked without DNA. The CDR3 totals 16 residues. The germline gives CDR1 LGHDT, CDR2 YNNKEL (reference sequence). CDR3 region: CASNARGGGPCGELFF.

This sequence joins TRBV5-4 and TRBJ1-1. The CDR3 sequence is 13 residues long. CDR1 is SGHNT and CDR2 is YYREEE in the germline V gene (reference sequence). The CDR3 reads CASSLALNTEAFF. Looking up the rest from reference TRBV5-4 and TRBJ1-1 gives the full variable domain: ETGVTQSPTHLIKTRGQQVTLRCSSQSGHNTVSWYQQALGQGPQFIFQYYREEENGRGNFPPRFSGLQFPNYSSELNVNALELDDSALYLCASSLALNTEAFFGQGTRLTVV.

The gene calls are TRBV12-3 or TRBV12-4 and TRBJ1-2; without DNA, the TCRdb call of TRBD1 cannot be checked. The CDR3 has 14 amino acids. The CDR3 spells CASSANRDGGPRTF.

V usage is TRBV23-1 and J usage is TRBJ2-7; lacking DNA, the TRBD1 call made by TCRdb goes unchecked. TRBV23-1 is identified as an open reading frame with a role that is uncertain. The CDR3 sequence is 15 residues long. The chain's CDR3 is CASIPPGTDFYEQYF.

The V call is TRBV29-1, the J call TRBJ2-2; TCRdb reports TRBD1, a call that lacks DNA to check it against. The CDR3 covers 14 residues. Germline V CDR1 and CDR2: SQVTM, ANQGSEA. This CDR3 is CSAKGQFRGGELFF.